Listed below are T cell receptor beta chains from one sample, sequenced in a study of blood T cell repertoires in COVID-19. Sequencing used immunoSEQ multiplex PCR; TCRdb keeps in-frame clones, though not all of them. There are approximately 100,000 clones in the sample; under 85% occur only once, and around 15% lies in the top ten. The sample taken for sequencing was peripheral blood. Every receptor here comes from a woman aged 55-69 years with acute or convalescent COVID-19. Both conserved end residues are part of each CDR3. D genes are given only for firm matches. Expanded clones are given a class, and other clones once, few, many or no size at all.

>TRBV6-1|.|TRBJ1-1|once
CASSEADSTEAFF
TGTGCCAGCAGTGAAGCTGACAGCACTGAAGCTTTCTTT
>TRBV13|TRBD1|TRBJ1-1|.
CASSLIQGALGNTEAFF
TGTGCCAGCAGCCTAATACAGGGGGCGTTAGGGAACACTGAAGCTTTCTTT
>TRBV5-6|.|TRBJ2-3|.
CASSTGVADTQYF
TGTGCCAGCAGCACGGGGGTGGCAGATACGCAGTATTTT
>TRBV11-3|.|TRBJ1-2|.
CASSLVAGADYTF
TGTGCCAGCAGCTTAGTGGCGGGGGCCGACTACACCTTC
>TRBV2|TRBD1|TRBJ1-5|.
CASSESTGFEPQHF
TGTGCCAGCAGTGAATCGACAGGGTTTGAGCCCCAGCATTTT
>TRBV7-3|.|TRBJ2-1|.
CASSLMGGSYNEQFF
TGTGCCAGCAGCTTAATGGGGGGCTCCTACAATGAGCAGTTCTTC
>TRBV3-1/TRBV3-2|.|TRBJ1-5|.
CASSQAGVSNQPQHF
TGTGCCAGCAGCCAAGCAGGGGTTAGCAATCAGCCCCAGCATTTT
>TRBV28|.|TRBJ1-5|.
CASSGPRRQPQHF
TGTGCCAGCAGTGGACCCAGGAGGCAGCCCCAGCATTTT
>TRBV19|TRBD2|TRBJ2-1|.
CASSTLSGLAAYNEQFF
TGTGCCAGTAGTACTCTATCGGGACTAGCGGCCTACAATGAGCAGTTCTTC
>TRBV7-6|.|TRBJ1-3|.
CASSLLLRGSGNTIYF
TGTGCCAGCAGCTTACTTCTCCGGGGTAGTGGAAACACCATATATTTT
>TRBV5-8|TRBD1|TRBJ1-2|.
CASSFTGAGYTF
TGTGCCAGCAGCTTCACAGGGGCAGGCTACACCTTC
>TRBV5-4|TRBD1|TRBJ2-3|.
CASSLGGQGNTDTQYF
TGTGCCAGCAGCTTGGGGGGACAGGGAAACACAGATACGCAGTATTTT
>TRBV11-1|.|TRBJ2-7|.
CASSSLGVAYEQYF
TGTGCCAGCAGCTCCCTAGGGGTTGCCTACGAGCAGTACTTC
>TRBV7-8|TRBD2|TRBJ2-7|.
CASSLGGSGSYEQYF
TGTGCCAGCAGCTTAGGAGGAAGCGGGAGCTACGAGCAGTACTTC
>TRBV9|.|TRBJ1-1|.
CASSVAPLTGEAFF
TGTGCCAGCAGCGTAGCCCCTTTAACAGGTGAAGCTTTCTTT
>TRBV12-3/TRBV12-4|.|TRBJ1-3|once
CASSLSSGNTIYF
TGTGCCAGCAGTTTGAGCTCTGGAAACACCATATATTTT